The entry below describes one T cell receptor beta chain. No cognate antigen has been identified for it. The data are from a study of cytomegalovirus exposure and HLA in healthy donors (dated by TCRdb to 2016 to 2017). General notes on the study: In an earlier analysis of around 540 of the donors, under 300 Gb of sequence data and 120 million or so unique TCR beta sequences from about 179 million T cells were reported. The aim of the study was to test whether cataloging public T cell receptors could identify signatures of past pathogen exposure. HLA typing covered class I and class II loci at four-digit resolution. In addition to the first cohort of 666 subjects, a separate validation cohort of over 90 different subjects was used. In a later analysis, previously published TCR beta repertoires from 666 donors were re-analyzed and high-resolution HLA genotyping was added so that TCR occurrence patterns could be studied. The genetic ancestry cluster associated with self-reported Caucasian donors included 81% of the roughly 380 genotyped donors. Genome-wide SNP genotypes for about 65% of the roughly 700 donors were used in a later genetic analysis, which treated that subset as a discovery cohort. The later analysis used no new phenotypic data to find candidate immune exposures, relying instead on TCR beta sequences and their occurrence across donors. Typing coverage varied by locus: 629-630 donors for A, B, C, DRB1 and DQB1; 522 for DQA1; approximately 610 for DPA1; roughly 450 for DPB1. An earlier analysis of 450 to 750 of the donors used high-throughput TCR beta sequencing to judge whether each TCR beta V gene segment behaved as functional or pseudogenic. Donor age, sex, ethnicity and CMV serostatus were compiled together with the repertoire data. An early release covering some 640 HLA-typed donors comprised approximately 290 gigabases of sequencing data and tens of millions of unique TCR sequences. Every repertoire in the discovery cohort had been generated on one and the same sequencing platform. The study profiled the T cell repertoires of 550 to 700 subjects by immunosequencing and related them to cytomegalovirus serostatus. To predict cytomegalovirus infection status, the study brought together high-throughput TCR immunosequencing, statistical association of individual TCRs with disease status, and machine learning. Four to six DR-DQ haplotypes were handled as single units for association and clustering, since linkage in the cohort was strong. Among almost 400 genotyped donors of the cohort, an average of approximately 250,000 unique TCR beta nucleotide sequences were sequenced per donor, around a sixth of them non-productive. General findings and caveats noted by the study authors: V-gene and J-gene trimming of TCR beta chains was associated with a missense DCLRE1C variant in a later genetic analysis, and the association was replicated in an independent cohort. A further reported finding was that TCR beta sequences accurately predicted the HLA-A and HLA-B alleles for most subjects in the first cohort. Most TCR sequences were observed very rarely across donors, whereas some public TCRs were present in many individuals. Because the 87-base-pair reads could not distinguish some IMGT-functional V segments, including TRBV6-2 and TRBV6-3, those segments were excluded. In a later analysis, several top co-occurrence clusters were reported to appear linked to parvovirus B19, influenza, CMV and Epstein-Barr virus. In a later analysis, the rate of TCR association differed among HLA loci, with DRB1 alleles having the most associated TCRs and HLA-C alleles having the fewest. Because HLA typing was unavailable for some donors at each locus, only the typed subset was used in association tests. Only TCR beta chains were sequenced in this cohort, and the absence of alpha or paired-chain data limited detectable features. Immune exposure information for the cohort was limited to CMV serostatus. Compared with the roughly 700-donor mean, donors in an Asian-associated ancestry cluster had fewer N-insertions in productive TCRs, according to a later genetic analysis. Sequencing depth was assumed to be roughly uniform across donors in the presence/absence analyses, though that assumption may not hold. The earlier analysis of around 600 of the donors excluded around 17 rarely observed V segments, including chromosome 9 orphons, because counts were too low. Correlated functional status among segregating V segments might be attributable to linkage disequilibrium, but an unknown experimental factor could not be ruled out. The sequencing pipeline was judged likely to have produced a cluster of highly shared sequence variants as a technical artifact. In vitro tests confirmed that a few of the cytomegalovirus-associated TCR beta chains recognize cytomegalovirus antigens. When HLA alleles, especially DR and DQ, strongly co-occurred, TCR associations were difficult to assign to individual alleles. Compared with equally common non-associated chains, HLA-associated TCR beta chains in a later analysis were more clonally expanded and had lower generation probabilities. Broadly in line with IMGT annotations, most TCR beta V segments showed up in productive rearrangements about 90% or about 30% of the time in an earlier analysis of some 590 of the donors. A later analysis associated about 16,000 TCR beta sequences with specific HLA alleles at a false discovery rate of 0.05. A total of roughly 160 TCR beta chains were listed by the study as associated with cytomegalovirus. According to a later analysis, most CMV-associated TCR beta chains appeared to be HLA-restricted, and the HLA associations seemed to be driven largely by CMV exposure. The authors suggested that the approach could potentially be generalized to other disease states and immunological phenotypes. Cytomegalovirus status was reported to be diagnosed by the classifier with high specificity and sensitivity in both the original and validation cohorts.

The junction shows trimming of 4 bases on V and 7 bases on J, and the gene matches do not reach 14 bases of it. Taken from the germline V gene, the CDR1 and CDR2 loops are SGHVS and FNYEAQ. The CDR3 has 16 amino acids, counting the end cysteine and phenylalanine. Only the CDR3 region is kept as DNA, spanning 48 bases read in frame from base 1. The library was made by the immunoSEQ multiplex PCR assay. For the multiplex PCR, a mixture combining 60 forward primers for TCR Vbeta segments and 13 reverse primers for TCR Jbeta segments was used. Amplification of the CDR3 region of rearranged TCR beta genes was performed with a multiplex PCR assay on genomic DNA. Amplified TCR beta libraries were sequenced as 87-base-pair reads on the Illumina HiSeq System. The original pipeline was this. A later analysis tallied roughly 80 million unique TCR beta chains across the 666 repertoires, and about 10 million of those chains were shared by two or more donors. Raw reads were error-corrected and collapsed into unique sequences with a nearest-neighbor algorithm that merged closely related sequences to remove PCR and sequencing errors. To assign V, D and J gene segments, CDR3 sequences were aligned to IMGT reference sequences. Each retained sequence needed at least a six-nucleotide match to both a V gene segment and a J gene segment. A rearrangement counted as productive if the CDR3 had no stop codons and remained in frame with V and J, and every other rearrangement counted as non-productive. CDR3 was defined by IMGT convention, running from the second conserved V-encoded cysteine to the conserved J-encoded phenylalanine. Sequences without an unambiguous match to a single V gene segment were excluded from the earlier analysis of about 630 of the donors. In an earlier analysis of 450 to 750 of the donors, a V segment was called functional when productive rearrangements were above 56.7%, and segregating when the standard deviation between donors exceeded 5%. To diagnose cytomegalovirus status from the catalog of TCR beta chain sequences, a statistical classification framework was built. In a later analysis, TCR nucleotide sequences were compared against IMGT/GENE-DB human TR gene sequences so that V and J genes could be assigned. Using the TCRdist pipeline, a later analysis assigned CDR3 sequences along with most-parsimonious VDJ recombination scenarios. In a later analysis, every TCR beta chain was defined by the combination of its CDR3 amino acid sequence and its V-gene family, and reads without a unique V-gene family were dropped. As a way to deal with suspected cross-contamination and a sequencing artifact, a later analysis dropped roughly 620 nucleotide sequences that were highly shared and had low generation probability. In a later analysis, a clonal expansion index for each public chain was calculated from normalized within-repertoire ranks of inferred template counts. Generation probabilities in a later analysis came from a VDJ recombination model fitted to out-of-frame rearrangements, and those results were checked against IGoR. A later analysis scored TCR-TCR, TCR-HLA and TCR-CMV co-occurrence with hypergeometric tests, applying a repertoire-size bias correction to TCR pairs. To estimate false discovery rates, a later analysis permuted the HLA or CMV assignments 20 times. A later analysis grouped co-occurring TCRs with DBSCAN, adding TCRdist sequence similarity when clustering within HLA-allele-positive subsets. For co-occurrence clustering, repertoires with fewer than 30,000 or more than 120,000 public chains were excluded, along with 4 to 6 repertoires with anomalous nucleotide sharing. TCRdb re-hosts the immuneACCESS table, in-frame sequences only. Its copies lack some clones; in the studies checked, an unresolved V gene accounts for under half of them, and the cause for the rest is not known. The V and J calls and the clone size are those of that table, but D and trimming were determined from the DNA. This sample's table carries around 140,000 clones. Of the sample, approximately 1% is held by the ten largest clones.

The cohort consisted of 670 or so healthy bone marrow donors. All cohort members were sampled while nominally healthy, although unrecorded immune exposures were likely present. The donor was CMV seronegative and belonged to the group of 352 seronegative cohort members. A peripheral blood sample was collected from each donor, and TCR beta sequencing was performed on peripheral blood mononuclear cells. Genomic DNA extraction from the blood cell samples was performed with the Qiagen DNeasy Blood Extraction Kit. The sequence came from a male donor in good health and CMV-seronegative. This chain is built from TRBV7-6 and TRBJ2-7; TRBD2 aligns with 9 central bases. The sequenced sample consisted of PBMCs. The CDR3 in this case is CASSSTSGVFSGEQYF. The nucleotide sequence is TGTGCCAGCAGCTCGACTAGCGGAGTTTTTTCGGGGGAGCAGTACTTC.